Each of the 21 T cell receptor beta chains below was sequenced from the same sample in a study of blood T cells in healthy people across ages. A second PCR of 7 to 11 cycles used a sample-barcoded 5' primer and a J-beta primer mix. MiXCR, applied by TCRdb to the 5' RACE reads, yields one record per CDR3 protein. The table records more than 600,000 distinct CDR3 sequences, approximately 25% of them present only once. These data were also filed under a second study, of T cells of mothers and their children.

The sample taken for sequencing was blood. Receptor source: a boy younger than 18 in good health.

This clonotype has just a few counts. This sequence joins TRBV27 and TRBJ2-5, with 9 bases that match TRBD2. The J call may be incorrect, as the DNA end agrees better with TRBJ2-1. The CDR3 sequence is 14 residues long. Germline assignment: CDR1 MNHEY and CDR2 SMNVEV (reference sequence). CDR3 sequence: CASSLPGTSFEQFF. CDR3 bases: TGTGCCAGCAGTCTACCTGGGACTAGCTTTGAGCAGTTCTTC.

This clonotype was picked up a small number of times. The V and J genes are TRBV6-2 or TRBV6-3 and TRBJ2-5; 9 bases match TRBD1. The CDR3 spans 15 residues. J was trimmed by 5 bases and V by 5 bases; bases with no gene match: 9. The germline V gene has CDR1 MNHEY and CDR2 SVGEGT. Written as DNA, the CDR3 is TGTGCCAGCAGTGGCCGGGACAGGGTTCCCGAGACCCAGTACTTC. This translates into CASSGRDRVPETQYF.

The chain has TRBV5-1 and TRBJ2-5, with D unclear. The last part of the DNA fits TRBJ2-1 better; the J call may be wrong. Looked up from germline, CDR1 is SGHRS and CDR2 is YFSETQ. The CDR3 spans 14 residues. The CDR3 spells CASSLYSLGTEQFF. CDR3 bases: TGCGCCAGCAGCTTGTACAGCCTAGGCACTGAGCAGTTCTTC.

Ten or more counts support this clonotype. The chain links TRBV7-2 to TRBJ1-2, with 8 bases fitting TRBD1. This CDR3 has 15 residues. From germline, CDR1 is SGHTA and CDR2 FQGNSA. Germline trimming cut 1 base from V and 8 bases from J; bases unmatched to any gene: 9. The CDR3 here is CASSLERRTGRGYTF. Here the CDR3 DNA reads TGTGCCAGCAGCTTAGAGAGGAGGACAGGGAGAGGCTACACCTTC.

A few counts support this clonotype. J is TRBJ1-4 and V is TRBV7-9; 8 bases align to TRBD1. Looked up from germline, CDR1 is SEHNR and CDR2 is FQNEAQ (reference sequence). The CDR3 covers 16 residues. With 3 bases clipped from V and 5 bases from J, the junction kept 8 bases outside the gene matches. CDR3 in amino acids: CASSFSGRGPNEKLFF. Here the CDR3 DNA reads TGTGCCAGCAGCTTTTCCGGCAGGGGGCCGAATGAAAAACTGTTTTTT.

The chain combines TRBV7-2 with TRBJ1-1, with no clear D. CDR1 is SGHTA and CDR2 is FQGNSA in the germline V gene. V lost 5 bases and J lost 4, with 14 bases in between. The CDR3 covers 14 residues. The chain's CDR3 is CASSPLGVGTEAFF. The CDR3 coding sequence is TGTGCCAGCAGCCCCCTTGGGGTGGGCACTGAAGCTTTCTTT.

V gene TRBV21-1 combines with J gene TRBJ2-5; the D segment call TRBD1 is taken from the table without a DNA check. TRBV21-1 is a known pseudogene. The CDR3 is 15 residues long. This chain's CDR3 is CTSSRSDRVEETQYF. As DNA, the CDR3 is TGTACCAGCAGCCGGTCAGACAGGGTTGAAGAGACCCAGTACTTC.

This clonotype was seen only a few times. J is TRBJ1-1 and V is TRBV28; the match to TRBD1 covers 10 bases. V was pared by 5 bases and J by 4 bases, with 7 bases of the junction left unmatched. CDR3 length: 15 residues. CDR1 and CDR2 (germline): MDHEN, SYDVKM. The CDR3 DNA reads TGTGCCAGCAGTCCCCCGGGACAGGGGAGCACTGAAGCTTTCTTT. Translation: CASSPPGQGSTEAFF. Full variable domain (rest looked up from reference TRBV28 and TRBJ1-1): DVKVTQSSRYLVKRTGEKVFLECVQDMDHENMFWYRQDPGLGLRLIYFSYDVKMKEKGDIPEGYSVSREKKERFSLILESASTNQTSMYLCASSPPGQGSTEAFFGQGTRLTVV.

The table lists this clonotype with a few counts. The chain combines TRBV12-5 with TRBJ2-1; D remains unclear. The DNA end favors TRBJ2-7, so the J call may be wrong. Per the germline V gene, CDR1 is LGHNT and CDR2 is FRNRAP. The CDR3 runs to 20 residues. CDR3 in DNA: TGTGCTAGTGGTTTGGTACCCCCTTCCCCCCGGGTCATGGACGCCGACGAGCAGTACTTC. It codes for CASGLVPPSPRVMDADEQYF.

Concerning this clonotype: At one end the junction does not follow the germline gene, possibly because of a read error. The rearrangement joins TRBV5-1 to TRBJ1-2; 7 bases match TRBD1. The CDR3 spans 15 residues. Per the germline V gene, CDR1 is SGHRS and CDR2 is YFSETQ. The CDR3 sequence is CASTLENRGSDGYTF. The CDR3 DNA reads as TGCGCCAGCACCTTGGAAAACAGGGGAAGCGATGGCTACACCTTC. Full variable domain (missing parts from reference TRBV5-1 and TRBJ1-2): KAGVTQTPRYLIKTRGQQVTLSCSPISGHRSVSWYQQTPGQGLQFLFEYFSETQRNKGNFPGRFSGRQFSNSRSEMNVSTLELGDSALYLCASTLENRGSDGYTFGSGTRLTVV.

This rearrangement joins TRBV12-3 or TRBV12-4 to TRBJ2-5; no firm D call. V was clipped by 7 bases and J by 0 bases, with 9 bases between them. CDR3 length equals 13 residues. The CDR3 protein is CASTGPHQETQYF. For the CDR3, the DNA is TGTGCCAGCACCGGACCCCACCAAGAGACCCAGTACTTC.

The V and J genes are TRBV3-1 and TRBJ2-5; 8 bases are shared with TRBD2. CDR1 is LGHDT, CDR2 YNNKEL, per germline (reference sequence). The ends lost 1 base at V and 0 bases at J; junction bases unmatched: 10. This CDR3 region has 18 residues. The CDR3 protein is CASSQVGGAGEDQETQYF. The CDR3 nucleotides are TGTGCCAGCAGCCAAGTAGGGGGAGCGGGAGAAGACCAAGAGACCCAGTACTTC.

This clonotype was counted only a few times. The genes are TRBV27 and TRBJ2-5; 10 positions match TRBD2. Per the germline V gene, CDR1 is MNHEY and CDR2 is SMNVEV (reference sequence). The trim removed 5 bases at V and 2 bases at J, leaving 8 bases unmatched. This CDR3 spans 16 amino acids. The DNA for the CDR3 is TGTGCCAGCAGTGCTAGTAGCGGGAGGCCTCAAGAGACCCAGTACTTC. This translates into CASSASSGRPQETQYF.

This clonotype has only one observation. This rearrangement joins TRBV20-1 to TRBJ1-1; a possible D gene is TRBD1 (5 bases). The ends were cut back, 1 base at V and 0 bases at J, with 12 bases in the middle. CDR1 and CDR2 from the germline V gene are DFQATT and SNEGSKA (reference sequence). This CDR3 contains 15 residues. As DNA, the CDR3 is TGCAGTGCTAGAGTCGTCGGGGCCCTGAACACTGAAGCTTTCTTT. Encoded protein: CSARVVGALNTEAFF.

CDR3 DNA sequence: TGCAGTGCACGGCCTGGTGAAAGCTACGAGCAGTTCTTC. Its protein product is CSARPGESYEQFF. The chain has TRBV20-1 and TRBJ2-1; no reliable D call. Between the trimmed V and J ends, which lost 6 bases and 10 bases, there was a span of 19 bases. The CDR3 is 13 amino acids. Germline V gene sequence: CDR1 DFQATT, CDR2 SNEGSKA (reference sequence).

This clonotype has more than one count but fewer than ten. This CDR3 reads CSARDPRLAGDEQYF. CDR3 sequence (DNA): TGCAGTGCTAGGGACCCAAGACTAGCGGGAGACGAGCAGTACTTC. The chain uses TRBV20-1 and TRBJ2-7; 12 bases fit TRBD2. This CDR3 contains 15 residues. Germline CDR1 reads DFQATT; CDR2 reads SNEGSKA (reference sequence). V gave up 3 bases and J gave up 5 bases; unmatched junction bases: 8.

This sequence joins TRBV5-1 and TRBJ2-5; 7 nucleotides line up with TRBD2. The assigned J gene may be wrong: the sequence end matches TRBJ2-7 better. CDR3 size: 19 residues. From germline, CDR1 is SGHRS and CDR2 YFSETQ. CDR3 coding DNA: TGCGCCAGCAGCTTGGTATCTAGCGGCGGATCGGCTGGATTCTACGAGCAGTACTTC. Residues: CASSLVSSGGSAGFYEQYF.

Only a few counts were recorded for this clonotype. The genes are TRBV5-5 and TRBJ1-6; a possible D gene is TRBD1 (5 bases). The CDR3 extends over 15 amino acids. Trimming stripped 0 bases from V and 10 bases from J, with 14 bases between. Germline-derived CDR1 and CDR2 are SGHKS and YYEKEE (reference sequence). CDR3: CASSLDWQGWSPLHF. The CDR3 DNA follows: TGTGCCAGCAGCTTGGATTGGCAGGGATGGTCACCCCTCCACTTT.

Concerning this clonotype: Likely a read error: the CDR3 ends without its conserved phenylalanine or tryptophan. The gene calls are TRBV7-6 and TRBJ2-5; 7 nucleotides line up with TRBD1. V was pared by 2 bases and J by 1 base, with 1 base of the junction left unmatched. Per germline, CDR1 SGHVS and CDR2 FNYEAQ. This CDR3 comprises 14 residues. The CDR3, as DNA: TGTGCCAGCAGCTTAAGACAGGGCCAAGAGACCCAGTACTAC. The encoded protein is CASSLRQGQETQYY.

The chain recombines TRBV2 with TRBJ2-1; D possibly matches TRBD1 or TRBD2 (5 bases each). Between the trimmed V and J ends, which lost 7 bases and 5 bases, there was a span of 21 bases. There are 16 residues in the CDR3. Germline CDR1 and CDR2: SNHLY and FYNNEI. This chain's CDR3 is CASTLKGISGHNEQFF. CDR3 sequence (DNA): TGTGCCAGCACCCTTAAGGGGATCTCGGGGCACAATGAGCAGTTCTTC.

This rearrangement joins TRBV27 to TRBJ2-7, with a weak D call TRBD1 (5 bases). The V end lost 5 bases, the J end lost 3 bases, and 14 bases lay between the germline ends. CDR1 and CDR2 from the germline V gene are MNHEY and SMNVEV (reference sequence). This CDR3 comprises 14 residues. The CDR3, as DNA: TGTGCCAGCAGTCCCGTAGGGGCTAGCTACGAGCAGTACTTC. This codes for CASSPVGASYEQYF.